One and the same sample provided the 32 T cell receptor beta chains below, sequenced in a study of Ad26.COV2.S vaccination and SARS-CoV-2 variants. Noted treatment: some 20 received Ad26.COV2.S at low or high dose, single or two shots; about 5 received placebo; per-sample allocation not given. Sampling was done on day 63 after the first vaccine or placebo injection. Profiled with immunoSEQ multiplex PCR; TCRdb holds only in-frame clones, not every one. The sample yields fewer than 600,000 clones, about 89% seen once. The starting material was peripheral blood, obtained in a trial of Ad26.COV2.S vaccine versus placebo. The receptor source for this set is a person between 18 and 65 years old who received the Ad26.COV2.S COVID-19 vaccine or a placebo.

This CDR3 reads CASSWGQGLNQPQHF. CDR3 DNA: TGTGCCAGCAGTTGGGGACAGGGCCTAAATCAGCCCCAGCATTTT. This sequence joins TRBV27 and TRBJ1-5, with 9 bases matching TRBD1. J was trimmed by 4 bases and V by 4 bases; bases with no gene match: 5. Germline loops: CDR1 MNHEY, CDR2 SMNVEV (reference sequence). CDR3 length equals 15 residues.

This chain connects TRBV2 to TRBJ1-4; D remains unclear. V shed 6 bases and J shed 2 bases, with 13 bases lying between them. CDR3 length: 15 residues. Germline lookup yields CDR1 SNHLY and CDR2 FYNNEI. The chain's CDR3 is CASRWRTFTNEKLFF. The CDR3 DNA is TGTGCCAGCAGATGGAGGACGTTTACTAATGAAAAACTGTTTTTT.

The chain recombines TRBV18 with TRBJ1-4, with D possibly TRBD1 on 5 matching bases. CDR3 length equals 14 residues. Germline values: CDR1 KGHSH, CDR2 LQKENI. Trimming removed 1 base at V and 8 bases at J, with 11 bases between. DNA of the CDR3: TGTGCCAGCTCACCACGGGGACCGCGCGAAAAACTGTTTTTT. Translation: CASSPRGPREKLFF.

The chain uses TRBV27 and TRBJ1-1; no clear D. Looked up from germline, CDR1 is MNHEY and CDR2 is SMNVEV (reference sequence). This CDR3 region has 13 residues. Trimming left V 3 bases short and J 4 bases short, with 9 bases between. The CDR3 here is CASSLYSTTEAFF. CDR3 sequence (DNA): TGTGCCAGCAGTTTGTACAGCACCACTGAAGCTTTCTTT.

The chain combines TRBV30 with TRBJ2-4; TRBD1 might be the D (6 bases). With 5 bases removed from V and 1 base from J, the gap between germline ends came to 12 bases. Germline lookup yields CDR1 GTSNPN and CDR2 SVGIG (reference sequence). This CDR3 is built from 14 residues. The CDR3 DNA sequence: TGTGCCTGGGACAGGCGGGTGGCCAAAAACATTCAGTACTTC. Its translation is CAWDRRVAKNIQYF.

The rearrangement uses TRBV15 and TRBJ2-2, with a possible D match to TRBD2 (5 bases). This CDR3 spans 14 amino acids. Germline V gene data show CDR1 as LNHNV and CDR2 as YYDKDF (reference sequence). V dropped 5 bases and J dropped 9 bases, with 16 bases sitting between them. As DNA, the CDR3 is TGTGCCACCAGCCGATTGGGGTCGGGAAGGGAGCTGTTTTTT. It yields the protein CATSRLGSGRELFF.

The V gene is TRBV7-2, the J gene TRBJ2-5; 8 bases are shared with TRBD2. Germline-derived CDR1 and CDR2 are SGHTA and FQGNSA. J was trimmed by 3 bases and V by 5 bases; bases with no gene match: 11. The CDR3 runs 16 residues. CDR3 sequence reads: CASSLAGGILKETQYF. The CDR3 DNA reads as TGTGCCAGCAGCCTTGCGGGGGGCATCTTAAAAGAGACCCAGTACTTC.

The sample holds one count of this clone. The V and J genes are TRBV19 and TRBJ2-1; 14 positions agree with TRBD2. From germline, CDR1 is LNHDA and CDR2 SQIVND (reference sequence). The CDR3 runs to 14 residues. Trimming took 8 bases from V and 8 from J; bases not matched to a gene: 5. This CDR3 is CASSGTSGSYEQFF. CDR3 DNA: TGTGCCAGTTCCGGGACTAGCGGGAGTTATGAGCAGTTCTTC.

This sequence joins TRBV5-4 and TRBJ1-4; D may be TRBD1 (6 bases). V shed 1 base and J shed 3 bases, with 10 bases lying between them. This CDR3 contains 15 residues. The germline CDR1 and CDR2 sequences are SGHNT and YYREEE (reference sequence). CDR3 DNA: TGTGCCAGCAGCTTGCAACCAGGGGCTAATGAAAAACTGTTTTTT. Protein sequence: CASSLQPGANEKLFF.

V and J are TRBV3-1 (or the pseudogene TRBV3-2) and TRBJ1-5; 7 nucleotides align to TRBD1. Germline-derived CDR1 and CDR2 are LGHDT and YNNKEL (reference sequence). CDR3 length: 14 residues. The J segment lost 5 bases and the V segment lost 4 bases, leaving 5 bases of the junction unmatched. CDR3 residues: CASSLAQGDQPQHF. DNA of the CDR3: TGTGCCAGCAGCCTGGCGCAGGGGGATCAGCCCCAGCATTTT.

The chain uses TRBV10-3 and TRBJ2-3, with D perhaps TRBD1 or TRBD2 (5 bases each). Between the trimmed V and J ends, which lost 0 bases and 6 bases, there was a span of 16 bases. The germline V gene has CDR1 ENHRY and CDR2 SYGVKD. The CDR3 has 16 amino acids. The CDR3 sequence is CAISESSGGLPDTQYF. CDR3 nucleotides: TGTGCCATCAGTGAGTCGAGTGGGGGATTACCGGATACGCAGTATTTT.

The table lists this clone with a count of one. The gene calls are TRBV30 and TRBJ1-6; no reliable D call. CDR3 length: 13 amino acids. Between the trimmed V and J ends, which lost 0 bases and 10 bases, there was a span of 10 bases. Germline loops: CDR1 GTSNPN, CDR2 SVGIG (reference sequence). The chain's CDR3 is CAWSVRINSPLHF. For the CDR3, the DNA is TGTGCCTGGAGTGTAAGGATAAACTCACCCCTCCACTTT.

The J gene is TRBJ1-6, the V gene TRBV7-9; D call uncertain. V shed 4 bases and J shed 6 bases, with 10 bases lying between them. CDR3 length equals 14 residues. Germline V lookup: CDR1 SEHNR, CDR2 FQNEAQ (reference sequence). The CDR3 DNA reads TGTGCCAGCAGCTCGGACCGAACTAATTCACCCCTCCACTTT. It is translated as CASSSDRTNSPLHF.

This clone was seen just once. This chain links TRBV28 with TRBJ2-7; 7 positions agree with TRBD2. The ends lost 9 bases at V and 0 bases at J; junction bases unmatched: 11. This CDR3 has 15 amino acids. In germline, CDR1 is MDHEN, CDR2 SYDVKM. The CDR3 sequence: CASPPRGLVSYEQYF. The CDR3 nucleotides read TGTGCCAGTCCACCTCGTGGACTAGTCTCCTACGAGCAGTACTTC.

The chain is built from TRBV6-5 and TRBJ1-2; D is unresolved. Germline loops: CDR1 MNHEY, CDR2 SVGAGI. This CDR3 has 12 residues. V was pared by 5 bases and J by 4 bases, with 8 bases between. The CDR3 loop reads CASSPRTYGYTF. The CDR3 DNA reads as TGTGCCAGCAGTCCCCGGACCTATGGCTACACCTTC.

The chain employs TRBV4-1 and TRBJ1-5; the D is unclear. CDR1 MGHRA and CDR2 YSYEKL come from the germline V gene. With 1 base removed from V and 3 bases from J, the gap between germline ends came to 10 bases. This CDR3 has 15 amino acids. DNA for the CDR3: TGCGCCAGCAGCCAAGCGTTGGGTGTCAATCAGCCCCAGCATTTT. Protein sequence: CASSQALGVNQPQHF.

This chain connects TRBV27 to TRBJ2-3; D possibly corresponds to TRBD2 (7 bases). V gave up 1 base and J gave up 0 bases, with 14 bases separating them. Germline V gene lookup returns CDR1 MNHEY and CDR2 SMNVEV (reference sequence). This CDR3 is built from 17 residues. The CDR3 protein is CASSLYGGGTSTDTQYF. As DNA, the CDR3 is TGTGCCAGCAGTTTATACGGCGGGGGCACTAGCACAGATACGCAGTATTTT.

The chain is built from TRBV3-1 (or the pseudogene TRBV3-2) and TRBJ1-3, with D perhaps matching TRBD1 (6 bases). Germline lookup yields CDR1 LGHDT and CDR2 YNNKEL (reference sequence). Trimming left V 1 base short and J 2 bases short, with 9 bases between. The CDR3 length is 15 residues. CDR3 coding DNA: TGTGCCAGCAGCCAAGGGACAGCGGCTGGAAACACCATATATTTT. Residues: CASSQGTAAGNTIYF.

The chain employs TRBV4-1 and TRBJ1-1; 9 nucleotides match TRBD1. V dropped 1 base and J dropped 1; count of bases not matched to a gene: 4. CDR3 length: 16 amino acids. CDR1 and CDR2 from the germline V gene are MGHRA and YSYEKL. CDR3 sequence reads: CASSQANRGPNTEAFF. The CDR3 DNA follows: TGCGCCAGCAGCCAAGCGAACAGGGGGCCGAACACTGAAGCTTTCTTT.

In regard to this clone: A single base separates this from a much larger clone, so it may be a read error. This chain links TRBV28 with TRBJ1-2; a weak D match, TRBD1 (5 bases). Germline V gene data show CDR1 as MDHEN and CDR2 as SYDVKM. The CDR3 is made up of 12 amino acids. V lost 7 bases and J lost 3, with 9 bases in between. DNA for the CDR3: TGTGCCAGCACCCCGGGGGACTATGGCTACACCTTC. It encodes CASTPGDYGYTF.

The J gene is TRBJ2-1, the V gene TRBV29-1; a possible D gene is TRBD2 (6 bases). The CDR3 has 13 residues. Germline lookup yields CDR1 SQVTM and CDR2 ANQGSEA. Trimming stripped 3 bases from V and 2 bases from J, with 8 bases between. The CDR3 bases are TGCAGCGTTGACGTAGCGGCCTACAATGAGCAGTTCTTC. Its protein is CSVDVAAYNEQFF.

This clone appeared many times. The chain has TRBV18 and TRBJ2-5; the D is unclear. The CDR3 has 14 amino acids. Germline CDR1 KGHSH, CDR2 LQKENI. The V end lost 2 bases, the J end lost 2 bases, and 9 bases lay between the germline ends. Written as DNA, the CDR3 is TGTGCCAGCTCACCAAACACCTCACAAGAGACCCAGTACTTC. Its protein is CASSPNTSQETQYF.

The chain uses TRBV7-8 and TRBJ1-3; D gene ambiguous. The length of the CDR3 is 12 residues. Trimming pared 1 base from V and 9 bases from J, leaving 7 bases between. Per germline, CDR1 SGHVS and CDR2 FQNEAQ. CDR3 nucleotide sequence: TGTGCCAGCAGCTTAGAGGCCGGCACCATATATTTT. Residues: CASSLEAGTIYF.

The chain employs TRBV24-1 and TRBJ2-5; maybe TRBD2 (5 bases). The CDR3 runs to 15 residues. V was clipped by 4 bases and J by 5 bases, with 16 bases between them. From germline, CDR1 is KGHDR and CDR2 SFDVKD. CDR3 loop: CATSDSGVGYETQYF. The CDR3 DNA reads TGTGCCACCAGTGACTCCGGGGTTGGGTATGAGACCCAGTACTTC.

This clone was seen a single time. This chain uses TRBV28 with TRBJ2-7; D might be TRBD1 (6 bases). This CDR3 is 17 amino acids long. CDR1 and CDR2 from the germline V gene are MDHEN and SYDVKM. The V gene lost 3 bases and the J gene lost 1 base, with 19 bases spanning the gap. The CDR3 loop is CASSFVRRGHPSYEQYF. DNA for the CDR3: TGTGCCAGCAGTTTCGTCCGCAGGGGTCACCCTTCCTACGAGCAGTACTTC.

In this sample, this clone turned up a few times. This rearrangement joins TRBV27 to TRBJ2-2; D is undetermined. The CDR3 totals 17 residues. The germline V and J ends were trimmed by 2 bases and 0 bases, with 13 bases remaining between them. Germline loops: CDR1 MNHEY, CDR2 SMNVEV (reference sequence). CDR3 loop: CASSLRFFGANTGELFF. The DNA for the CDR3 is TGTGCCAGCAGTTTAAGGTTTTTTGGGGCGAACACCGGGGAGCTGTTTTTT.

The genes are TRBV29-1 and TRBJ2-7, with a possible D match to TRBD2 (7 bases). CDR3 length equals 12 residues. V lost 5 bases to trimming and J lost 6 bases, with 14 bases between them. Germline CDR1 reads SQVTM; CDR2 reads ANQGSEA. The CDR3 nucleotides read TGCAGCGTTTGGAGTAGGGGGGGCGAGCAGTACTTC. Its protein is CSVWSRGGEQYF.

V gene TRBV30 combines with J gene TRBJ1-1, with 10 bases lining up with TRBD1. The CDR3 is 13 amino acids. The germline V gene has CDR1 GTSNPN and CDR2 SVGIG (reference sequence). CDR3 protein: CAFDRGPRTEAFF. The DNA for the CDR3 is TGTGCATTCGACAGGGGGCCACGCACTGAAGCTTTCTTT.

The rearrangement joins TRBV15 to TRBJ2-4; D remains unclear. The CDR3 loop spans 15 amino acids. The V gene's germline CDR1 is LNHNV and CDR2 YYDKDF (reference sequence). The V gene lost 2 bases and the J gene lost 0 bases, with 8 bases spanning the gap. In DNA, the CDR3 is TGTGCCACCAGCAGACAGAAACTAGCCAAAAACATTCAGTACTTC. It is translated as CATSRQKLAKNIQYF.

The chain uses TRBV10-3 and TRBJ2-1; D is possibly TRBD1 (5 bases). The germline CDR1 and CDR2 sequences are ENHRY and SYGVKD. The V end was cut by 4 bases, the J end by 9 bases, with 13 bases between. The CDR3 runs 13 residues. The CDR3 region has the DNA TGTGCCATCAGTGGACGGATCCAGGGTGAGCAGTTCTTC. It is translated as CAISGRIQGEQFF.

This clone appeared once. The rearrangement uses TRBV28 and TRBJ2-5; 9 bases map to TRBD1. Germline CDR1 MDHEN, CDR2 SYDVKM. CDR3 length: 15 residues. The trim removed 3 bases at V and 4 bases at J, leaving 6 bases unmatched. The CDR3 DNA reads TGTGCCAGCAGTTTGGTGGACAGGGGCGGAGAGACCCAGTACTTC. Protein sequence: CASSLVDRGGETQYF. Drawing the rest from reference TRBV28 and TRBJ2-5, the complete variable domain is DVKVTQSSRYLVKRTGEKVFLECVQDMDHENMFWYRQDPGLGLRLIYFSYDVKMKEKGDIPEGYSVSREKKERFSLILESASTNQTSMYLCASSLVDRGGETQYFGPGTRLLVL.

Concerning this clone itself: Other DNA sequences in this sample translate to the same CDR3. V gene TRBV25-1 combines with J gene TRBJ2-4; the D gene is possibly TRBD2 (6 bases). Between the trimmed V and J ends, which lost 5 bases and 0 bases, there was a span of 8 bases. Germline CDR1 reads MGHDK; CDR2 reads SYGVNS. The CDR3 has 14 residues. CDR3: CASSSGLAKNIQYF. CDR3 nucleotide sequence: TGTGCCAGCAGTTCGGGACTAGCCAAAAACATTCAGTACTTC.